This T cell receptor beta chain was captured by sequencing in a study of blood T cells in healthy people across ages (dated by TCRdb to the mid-2010s). Study-wide context: In model experiments, template switching captured roughly one uniquely barcoded TCR beta cDNA molecule for every two T cells. Donors of different ages were randomly distributed across sequencing lanes to avoid experimental bias. Using deep sequencing normalized with unique cDNA molecular identifiers, the study measured how TCR beta repertoire diversity changes with age. For two donors (one aged 18 to 30 and one aged 80 or older), the study analyzed two additional independent replicas of 1 million unique cDNA reads from the same blood draw. Four age groups were formed from the donors: young (average 16 years), middle-aged (roughly 38), aged (roughly 59) and long-lived (around 80). Overall study outcomes, separate from this receptor: Conclusive comparison of naive and antigen-experienced compartments was prevented by the profiling of bulk unsorted PBMCs. The long-lived group showed more naive CD4+ T cells, fewer expanded clones and increased TCR diversity than the aged group, suggesting age selection. Estimates of total diversity based on one million sequenced T cells were considered lower bounds and underestimates. The percentage of naive T cells measured by flow cytometry correlated strongly with observed TCR beta diversity. As age increased, observed TCR beta diversity per million T cells dropped in a roughly linear way, and a significant reduction was already evident by age about 40. Because donor CMV infection status was unknown, age-related changes in expanded clonotypes were potentially confounded.

Library preparation used 5' RACE. TCRdb records Illumina HiSeq 2500 as the sequencer. A second roughly 7 to 11 cycle PCR used a sample-barcoded 5' primer and a J-beta primer mix. A template-switch 5' adaptor carrying 12 random nucleotides introduced a unique molecular identifier onto each TCR beta cDNA molecule. Each sample yielded at least 2.5 million CDR3-containing paired-end reads. All of the RNA was converted into first-strand cDNA using the Mint cDNA synthesis kit, with a TRBC-specific oligonucleotide serving as the primer. After uracil-DNA glycosylase treatment, a first 18-cycle PCR used universal primers M1SS and BC2_uni_R on all cDNA. In the paper's pipeline: For normalization, 1 million high-quality reads, each with a distinct molecular identifier, were randomly selected from each sample. Reads with shared molecular identifiers were discarded instead of being binned into consensus sequences. MiTCR, set to a Q25 quality threshold and the strictest error-elimination algorithm, was used for CDR3 identification, clonotype clustering and error correction. A nonparametric unseen species model using Euler transformation provided a lower-bound estimate of total TCR beta diversity. TCRdb took the public reads, trimmed them with fastp at Q25, ran MiXCR for clone calling and kept in-frame beta chains. Identical CDR3 proteins give one entry, which carries the most common genes and DNA. The V and J calls and clone size are TCRdb's, not the authors'. A total of about 1.1 million distinct CDR3 sequences appear in this sample, more than 30% of them only once. The top ten constitute roughly 13% of the sample.

The germline V gene provides CDR1 SQVTM and CDR2 ANQGSEA. V is trimmed back by 1 base and J by 2 bases, and the junction contains 13 bases that no gene match accounts for. The CDR3 spans 17 residues, from the cysteine through the phenylalanine. The sequence is cut down to CDR3 DNA, 51 bases in frame from base 1. This clonotype was counted between two and nine times. Its antigen target is currently unknown. No much larger clonotype is one base removed from it; base qualities were not supplied. Donors were a few dozen systemically healthy Caucasian individuals from Russia aged about 6 to 100 years. Each donor gave ten milliliters of peripheral blood, collected into EDTA-treated Vacutainer tubes. PBMCs were isolated by Ficoll-Paque density-gradient centrifugation, with at least 6 million obtained per sample. Trizol reagent was used to extract total RNA from PBMCs, with at least 6 micrograms per sample. Naive CD45RAhigh/CD27high T cell percentages were measured by flow cytometry on a PBMC aliquot from every donor.

The V and J genes are TRBV29-1 and TRBJ1-1, and TRBD1 matches 7 of the central bases. This receptor was obtained from a young man in good health. Sequencing was performed on blood. The CDR3 in this case is CSVEAPRQGKRNTEAFF. The sequenced DNA is TGCAGCGTTGAAGCCCCACGACAGGGAAAGCGAAACACTGAAGCTTTCTTT.